Listed below are T cell receptor beta chains from one sample, sequenced in a study of T cells in Graves' hyperthyroidism and ophthalmopathy. Using its own MiXCR run on the multiplex PCR reads, TCRdb lists one record per CDR3 protein. The table records over 250,000 distinct CDR3 sequences, approximately 20% of them present only once. Material for sequencing was blood. Receptors were obtained from a man aged 25 to 45 with Graves' ophthalmopathy. Each CDR3 is given without its conserved first and last residue. Each record gives: V gene, J gene, CDR3 protein.

v_call: TRBV11-3
j_call: TRBJ2-6
cdr3_aa: ASSLVGGNSGANVLT

v_call: TRBV28
j_call: TRBJ1-5
cdr3_aa: ASSFPRVGNQPQH

v_call: TRBV28
j_call: TRBJ2-7
cdr3_aa: ASSLWTGKYEQY

v_call: TRBV4-2
j_call: TRBJ1-5
cdr3_aa: ASSQDDRDQPQH

v_call: TRBV27
j_call: TRBJ2-1
cdr3_aa: ASRRLAGGMGEQF

v_call: TRBV9
j_call: TRBJ2-1
cdr3_aa: ASSTLGRDEQF

v_call: TRBV25-1
j_call: TRBJ2-1
cdr3_aa: ASSIRLSPLNEQF

v_call: TRBV12-3/TRBV12-4
j_call: TRBJ2-1
cdr3_aa: ASSFQWASGEQF

v_call: TRBV25-1
j_call: TRBJ2-1
cdr3_aa: ASSDPDNEQF

v_call: TRBV19
j_call: TRBJ2-2
cdr3_aa: ASSVAEGNTGELF

v_call: TRBV5-1
j_call: TRBJ2-2
cdr3_aa: ANSLYGQNTGELF

v_call: TRBV5-8
j_call: TRBJ1-5
cdr3_aa: ASSLAGEDQPQH

v_call: TRBV5-1
j_call: TRBJ1-5
cdr3_aa: ASSAGGAQPQH

v_call: TRBV5-1
j_call: TRBJ1-5
cdr3_aa: ASSPRGGINQPQH

v_call: TRBV5-1
j_call: TRBJ2-7
cdr3_aa: ASSLLGVDEQY

v_call: TRBV18
j_call: TRBJ2-4
cdr3_aa: ASSPTSGTKNIQY

v_call: TRBV5-4
j_call: TRBJ2-2
cdr3_aa: ASRRQREGLAGELF

v_call: TRBV30
j_call: TRBJ1-6
cdr3_aa: AWSVRGRGNSPLH

v_call: TRBV5-1
j_call: TRBJ2-1
cdr3_aa: ASSLTSLNEQF

v_call: TRBV6-1
j_call: TRBJ1-2
cdr3_aa: ASSAQGSLGYT

v_call: TRBV28
j_call: TRBJ1-5
cdr3_aa: ASLQGGPWQPQH

v_call: TRBV2
j_call: TRBJ2-5
cdr3_aa: ASRLQRTGMTQY

v_call: TRBV6-2/TRBV6-3
j_call: TRBJ2-3
cdr3_aa: ACSYSNPTPDTQY

v_call: TRBV2
j_call: TRBJ2-3
cdr3_aa: ASNARETQY

v_call: TRBV28
j_call: TRBJ2-5
cdr3_aa: ATADGGTEETQY

v_call: TRBV3-1
j_call: TRBJ1-2
cdr3_aa: ASSRTGADYGYT

v_call: TRBV19
j_call: TRBJ1-1
cdr3_aa: ASSIDRGQGYTEAF

v_call: TRBV12-3/TRBV12-4
j_call: TRBJ2-3
cdr3_aa: ASSLWADTQY

v_call: TRBV24-1
j_call: TRBJ1-2
cdr3_aa: ATSEAAGSAGYT

v_call: TRBV29-1
j_call: TRBJ2-1
cdr3_aa: SVGEGNEQF

v_call: TRBV5-1
j_call: TRBJ2-5
cdr3_aa: ASSTAGGETQY

v_call: TRBV12-3/TRBV12-4
j_call: TRBJ2-2
cdr3_aa: ASRPGLAGGIGELF

v_call: TRBV9
j_call: TRBJ1-5
cdr3_aa: ASSRADSSNQPQH

v_call: TRBV18
j_call: TRBJ2-7
cdr3_aa: ASSPGLAGGDEQY

v_call: TRBV3-1
j_call: TRBJ2-7
cdr3_aa: ASSPGGGTSYEQY

v_call: TRBV28
j_call: TRBJ2-7
cdr3_aa: ASSPSRDRSYEQY

v_call: TRBV7-2
j_call: TRBJ2-7
cdr3_aa: ASSTSGRPTYEQY

v_call: TRBV27
j_call: TRBJ1-1
cdr3_aa: ASSLGQEAF

v_call: TRBV12-5
j_call: TRBJ2-1
cdr3_aa: ASGFNVDSRSYNEQF

v_call: TRBV11-2
j_call: TRBJ2-7
cdr3_aa: ASSLEGTYEQY

v_call: TRBV5-4
j_call: TRBJ2-1
cdr3_aa: ASSSLQENEQF

v_call: TRBV28
j_call: TRBJ2-1
cdr3_aa: ASGEGALLNNEQF

v_call: TRBV28
j_call: TRBJ1-5
cdr3_aa: ASSVGQGGVSNQPQH

v_call: TRBV11-2
j_call: TRBJ1-5
cdr3_aa: ASSLLQGINQPQH

v_call: TRBV10-1
j_call: TRBJ2-1
cdr3_aa: ASSESLGAGGVGNEQF

v_call: TRBV20-1
j_call: TRBJ1-6
cdr3_aa: SARDPRSVYNSPLH

v_call: TRBV2
j_call: TRBJ2-7
cdr3_aa: ASSRVGGSTYEQY

v_call: TRBV19
j_call: TRBJ2-2
cdr3_aa: ASSGTRGTGELF

v_call: TRBV5-1
j_call: TRBJ2-2
cdr3_aa: ASSLVVAGELF

v_call: TRBV27
j_call: TRBJ2-7
cdr3_aa: ASSPAGTSDYEQY

v_call: TRBV27
j_call: TRBJ2-1
cdr3_aa: ASSFGVEQF

v_call: TRBV4-1
j_call: TRBJ2-5
cdr3_aa: ASSQSLAGVKTQY

v_call: TRBV3-1
j_call: TRBJ1-5
cdr3_aa: ASSPGGGYNQPQH